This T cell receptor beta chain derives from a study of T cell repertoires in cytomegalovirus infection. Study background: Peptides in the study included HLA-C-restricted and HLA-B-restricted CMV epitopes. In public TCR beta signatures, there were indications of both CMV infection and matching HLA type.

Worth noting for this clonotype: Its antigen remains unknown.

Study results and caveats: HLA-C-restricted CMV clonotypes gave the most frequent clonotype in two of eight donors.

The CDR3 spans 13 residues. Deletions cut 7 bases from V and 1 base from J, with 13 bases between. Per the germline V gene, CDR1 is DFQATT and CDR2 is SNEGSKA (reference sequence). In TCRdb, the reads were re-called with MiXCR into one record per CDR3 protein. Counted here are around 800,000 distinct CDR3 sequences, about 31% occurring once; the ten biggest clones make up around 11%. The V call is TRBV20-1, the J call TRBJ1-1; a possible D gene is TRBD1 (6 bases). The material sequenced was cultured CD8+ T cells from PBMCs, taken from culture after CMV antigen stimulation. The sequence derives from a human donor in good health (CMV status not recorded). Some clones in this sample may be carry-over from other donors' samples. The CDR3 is CSVSVGQNTEAFF. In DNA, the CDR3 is TGCAGTGTTTCCGTGGGACAGAACACTGAAGCTTTCTTT.